The text below deals with one TCR beta chain. There is no known antigen for this receptor. No much larger clone is present one base from it, and per-base qualities are unavailable. Patients with a history of autoimmune disease or receiving systemic immunosuppression were excluded from the trial. Peripheral blood for TCR sequencing was collected from all dose cohorts at baseline, on cycle 4 day 1, and on cycle 7 day 1. The samples were taken from a phase I, first-in-human, multicenter, open-label dose-escalation trial of ivuxolimab. The trial enrolled adults with locally advanced or metastatic head and neck squamous cell, hepatocellular, melanoma or renal cell carcinoma. Before TCR sequencing, CD4+ T cells and CD8+ T cells were sorted from peripheral blood as separate populations. The germline V gene supplies CDR1 ENHRY and CDR2 SYGVKD. After removal of 5 bases from V and 0 bases from J, the junction retains 6 bases not matched to a gene. The CDR3 measures 16 amino acids from cysteine to phenylalanine. Only the CDR3 part of the read is kept: 48 bases, read in frame from the first base.

Genomic DNA was extracted from sorted cells for sequencing of the TCRbeta CDR3 region. TCRbeta CDR3 regions were sequenced using the immunoSEQ Assay. TCRdb provides this immuneACCESS table in a form limited to in-frame rearrangements. Some clones are lacking; in checked studies, under half of them reflect an unresolved V gene, and why the rest are absent is not known. The sample includes under 65,000 clones, with roughly nine tenths observed a single time. The ten most abundant clones make up approximately 0.35% of the sample. The sample belongs to a study of OX40 agonist ivuxolimab in advanced cancers. Background on the whole study: Ivuxolimab was a fully human IgG2 agonistic monoclonal antibody targeting the costimulatory receptor OX40 (CD134). Intravenous ivuxolimab was administered to patients every 2 weeks at six dose levels: 0.01, 0.1, 0.3, 1.5, 3 and 10 mg/kg. Peripheral TCRbeta sequencing aimed to test whether ivuxolimab altered TCR sequence diversity and caused clonal T-cell expansion. Partial responses were achieved by three dose-escalation patients, of whom one had hepatocellular carcinoma and two had cutaneous melanoma. Prior anti-PD-1, anti-PD-L1 or anti-CTLA-4 therapy was permitted, and 35% to 40% of dose-escalation patients had received checkpoint inhibitors. The dose-escalation cohort was roughly 83% male with a mean age of approximately 59 years, ranging from roughly 20 to 80. Among the 50 to 55 dose-escalation patients, approximately 20 had hepatocellular carcinoma, 15 or so melanoma, 9 renal cell carcinoma and 9 head and neck cancer. The paper covers the monotherapy dose-escalation part of the phase I ivuxolimab trial, which included N of about 50 patients. Results and caveats for the whole study, not just this receptor: Partial responders in the 0.1-3.0 mg/kg groups had among the lowest normalized peripheral clonal expansion, especially among CD8+ T cells. At doses from 0.1 to 3.0 mg/kg, clonal expansion was seen in both CD4+ and CD8+ blood T cells between baseline and week 6. On average, CD8+ T cells showed more expanded clones than CD4+ T cells after ivuxolimab. Low levels of normalized T-cell clonal expansion were also shown by some nonresponding patients. The antigen specificity of the peripheral T cells that underwent clonal expansion was not determined.

The source is an adult with an advanced solid tumor such as melanoma, head and neck, liver or kidney cancer. The chain links TRBV10-3 with TRBJ2-7, with 11 middle bases fitting TRBD2. Sequencing was performed on CD4+ or CD8+ T cells sorted from blood, taken in a trial of the OX40 agonist ivuxolimab. The CDR3 amino acid sequence is: CAISPSSGGTSYEQYF. The nucleotide sequence is TGTGCCATCAGTCCTTCTAGCGGGGGGACCTCCTACGAGCAGTACTTC.